Many counts were recorded for the clone carrying this T cell receptor beta chain. TCRdb itself ran the RT-PCR reads through MiXCR, one entry per CDR3 protein. The sample shows more than 600,000 distinct CDR3 sequences, 12% to 15% of them seen only once. The CDR3 totals 15 residues. Germline values: CDR1 ENHRY, CDR2 SYGVKD. V was pared by 5 bases and J by 5 bases, with 8 bases of the junction left unmatched. V gene TRBV10-3 combines with J gene TRBJ2-3, with 9 nucleotides matching TRBD1. Sequencing input: memory CD4+ T cells from blood. The TCR originated in a female donor in good health, serving as a healthy control. CDR3 nucleotides: TGTGCCATCAGTCCGGGACAGGGATTGGGAGATACGCAGTATTTT. Protein: CAISPGQGLGDTQYF.